One and the same sample provided the 29 T cell receptor beta chains below, sequenced in a study of STAT5B mutations in CD4+ large granular lymphocyte leukemia. TCRdb keeps only in-frame clones here, not all; method: immunoSEQ multiplex PCR. The table includes under 35,000 clones, 75% to 85% detected once. The material sequenced was CD4+ T cells from blood buffy coats. The receptors derive from a human donor in good health.

This clone was counted only a few times. The chain combines TRBV2 with TRBJ1-1; D remains ambiguous. V lost 5 bases, J lost 4 bases, and 11 bases lay in between. Germline assignment: CDR1 SNHLY and CDR2 FYNNEI. This CDR3 comprises 13 residues. The CDR3 reads CASSLKLGTEAFF. CDR3 sequence (DNA): TGTGCCAGCAGTCTAAAGTTGGGCACTGAAGCTTTCTTT.

This clone has a handful of counts. The chain has TRBV29-1 and TRBJ1-2, with TRBD1 matching 10 bases. The CDR3 covers 12 residues. The germline V gene has CDR1 SQVTM and CDR2 ANQGSEA. V trimming: 1 base; J trimming: 10 bases; junction bases outside the gene matches: 3. The DNA for the CDR3 is TGCAGCGTTGAAGCAGGGACAGGGGCCTACACCTTC. Its translation is CSVEAGTGAYTF. The variable domain in full, with the rest retrieved from reference TRBV29-1 and TRBJ1-2, is SAVISQKPSRDICQRGTSLTIQCQVDSQVTMMFWYRQQPGQSLTLIATANQGSEATYESGFVIDKFPISRPNLTFSTLTVSNMSPEDSSIYLCSVEAGTGAYTFGSGTRLTVV.

This chain connects TRBV5-1 to TRBJ2-1, with D uncertain. Germline V gives CDR1 SGHRS, CDR2 YFSETQ. The CDR3 extends over 12 amino acids. Trimming took off 0 bases at V and 4 bases at J, with 2 bases between the two ends. DNA of the CDR3: TGCGCCAGCAGCTTGGATTACAATGAGCAGTTCTTC. Translating gives CASSLDYNEQFF.

V usage is TRBV4-3 and J usage is TRBJ1-2; no reliable D call. The CDR3 loop spans 14 amino acids. CDR1 and CDR2 from the germline V gene are LGHNA and YSLEER. Trimming stripped 0 bases from V and 4 bases from J, with 9 bases between. The CDR3 DNA follows: TGCGCCAGCAGCCAAGATTTGGGGAGCTATGGCTACACCTTC. Amino acids: CASSQDLGSYGYTF.

Worth noting for this clone: Germline is not matched at one junction end, which may reflect a read error. The chain carries TRBV6-6 and TRBJ1-1; 9 bases line up with TRBD1. Germline values: CDR1 MNHNY, CDR2 SVGAGI (reference sequence). This CDR3 is built from 15 residues. CDR3 DNA sequence: TGTGCCAGCAGTTACTCCGGACAGGGGAACCCTGAAGCTTTCTTT. Protein sequence: CASSYSGQGNPEAFF.

This chain links TRBV6-5 with TRBJ1-5; D is possibly TRBD1 (6 bases). The V gene lost 5 bases and the J gene lost 2 bases, with 10 bases spanning the gap. CDR1 and CDR2 (germline): MNHEY, SVGAGI. The CDR3 covers 14 residues. The CDR3 loop reads CASSVQGGNQPQHF. The CDR3 DNA sequence: TGTGCCAGCAGTGTACAGGGAGGCAATCAGCCCCAGCATTTT.

This sequence joins TRBV5-1 and TRBJ2-2; D gene unclear. Trimming removed 3 bases from V and 5 bases from J, with 8 bases in between. The CDR3 consists of 13 residues. The germline gives CDR1 SGHRS, CDR2 YFSETQ. This chain's CDR3 is CASSWTATGELFF. For the CDR3, the DNA is TGCGCCAGCAGCTGGACGGCAACCGGGGAGCTGTTTTTT.

J is TRBJ1-6 and V is TRBV5-1; a weak D match, TRBD1 (5 bases). The CDR3 totals 16 residues. CDR1 and CDR2 from the germline V gene are SGHRS and YFSETQ. Trimming stripped 3 bases from V and 1 base from J, with 11 bases between. CDR3 coding DNA: TGCGCCAGCAGCTGGGAGGGGAATTCCTATAATTCACCCCTCCACTTT. Translation: CASSWEGNSYNSPLHF.

V and J are TRBV5-1 and TRBJ1-3, with 10 bases matching TRBD1. The CDR3 runs to 16 residues. The germline CDR1 and CDR2 sequences are SGHRS and YFSETQ. V shed 0 bases, J shed 2 bases, and the junction held 2 bases outside the gene matches. In DNA, the CDR3 is TGCGCCAGCAGCTTGGGGGGACAGGGGCCTGGAAACACCATATATTTT. Translated: CASSLGGQGPGNTIYF.

The rearrangement uses TRBV6-6 and TRBJ2-1; weak D call: TRBD2 (6 bases). The germline V and J ends were trimmed by 6 bases and 6 bases, with 9 bases remaining between them. Germline lookup yields CDR1 MNHNY and CDR2 SVGAGI (reference sequence). This CDR3 is 12 amino acids long. The CDR3 region is CASSLSGNEQFF. In DNA, the CDR3 is TGTGCCAGCAGCCTTAGCGGCAATGAGCAGTTCTTC.

The V call is TRBV19, the J call TRBJ2-7; possibly TRBD2 for D (6 bases). CDR1 LNHDA and CDR2 SQIVND come from the germline V gene (reference sequence). This CDR3 comprises 12 residues. Trimming took off 11 bases at V and 2 bases at J, with 13 bases between the two ends. In DNA form, the CDR3 reads TGTGCCCTGACGGCGGGACCCTACGAGCAGTACTTC. It is translated as CALTAGPYEQYF.

The chain links TRBV4-1 to TRBJ2-1; 9 bases match TRBD2. Germline CDR1 is MGHRA and CDR2 is YSYEKL. CDR3 size: 16 residues. With 4 bases clipped from V and 8 bases from J, the junction kept 12 bases outside the gene matches. CDR3 loop: CASSPGAGGVIHEQFF. The CDR3 nucleotides read TGCGCCAGCAGCCCCGGCGCGGGAGGGGTCATTCATGAGCAGTTCTTC.

The V call is TRBV21-1, the J call TRBJ2-1; TRBD2, as called in the table, went unchecked against the DNA. TRBV21-1 is described as a pseudogene. This CDR3 region has 17 residues. CDR3 sequence reads: CASSPGTSGAGYNEQFF. CDR3 nucleotide sequence: TGTGCCAGCAGCCCCGGGACTAGCGGGGCGGGCTACAATGAGCAGTTCTTC.

The J gene is TRBJ2-7, the V gene TRBV5-1, with a possible D match to TRBD1 (6 bases). The CDR3 covers 14 residues. Trimming pared 0 bases from V and 5 bases from J, leaving 12 bases between. Germline V gives CDR1 SGHRS, CDR2 YFSETQ. The CDR3 DNA sequence: TGCGCCAGCAGCTTGGATCCAGGGGTAAACGAGCAGTACTTC. Residues: CASSLDPGVNEQYF.

In this sample, this clone turned up a few times. This chain uses TRBV27 with TRBJ2-5; D uncertain. Germline assignment: CDR1 MNHEY and CDR2 SMNVEV (reference sequence). V lost 0 bases to trimming and J lost 2 bases, with 7 bases between them. The CDR3 extends over 14 amino acids. The CDR3 coding sequence is TGTGCCAGCAGTTTATCCTATAGGCAAGAGACCCAGTACTTC. Protein: CASSLSYRQETQYF.

The CDR3 DNA is TGTGCCAGCAGTTATCCGGGATCCAGGTACGAGCAGTACTTC. Amino acids: CASSYPGSRYEQYF. The J gene is TRBJ2-7, the V gene TRBV28; the D gene is possibly TRBD2 (5 bases). There are 14 residues in the CDR3. The ends were cut back, 4 bases at V and 4 bases at J, with 14 bases in the middle. CDR1 and CDR2 (germline): MDHEN, SYDVKM.

The CDR3 here is CASSYRGGAEAFF. The DNA of the CDR3 is TGTGCCAGCAGTTACCGGGGGGGTGCTGAAGCTTTCTTT. This chain connects TRBV6-5 to TRBJ1-1; a weak D match, TRBD1 (5 bases). V was cut by 2 bases and J by 6 bases, with 10 bases left in between. Germline V gene data show CDR1 as MNHEY and CDR2 as SVGAGI. CDR3 size: 13 residues.

The rearrangement uses TRBV27 and TRBJ1-6; 9 bases are shared with TRBD1. The CDR3 runs 15 residues. V lost 8 bases and J lost 4; bases outside the gene matches: 6. The germline gives CDR1 MNHEY, CDR2 SMNVEV (reference sequence). CDR3 coding DNA: TGTGCCAGCCTCCCGGGGACAGGGTATAATTCACCCCTCCACTTT. It yields the protein CASLPGTGYNSPLHF.

The chain is built from TRBV5-1 and TRBJ2-3, with D possibly matching TRBD2 (6 bases). Per germline, CDR1 SGHRS and CDR2 YFSETQ. V dropped 3 bases and J dropped 0 bases, with 17 bases sitting between them. The CDR3 consists of 17 residues. CDR3 sequence: CASSWGVGLASTDTQYF. The CDR3 region has the DNA TGCGCCAGCAGCTGGGGAGTGGGACTGGCTAGCACAGATACGCAGTATTTT.

The chain recombines TRBV27 with TRBJ1-2, with a weak D call TRBD1 (5 bases). Germline V gene sequence: CDR1 MNHEY, CDR2 SMNVEV (reference sequence). The ends were cut back, 5 bases at V and 2 bases at J, with 12 bases in the middle. This CDR3 is built from 14 residues. The CDR3 sequence: CASSPRPGNYGYTF. The CDR3 DNA sequence: TGTGCCAGCAGTCCCCGTCCAGGGAACTATGGCTACACCTTC.

V is TRBV15 and J is TRBJ2-7; a weak D match, TRBD2 (5 bases). Germline-derived CDR1 and CDR2 are LNHNV and YYDKDF (reference sequence). This CDR3 has 12 residues. V was clipped by 2 bases and J by 7 bases, with 9 bases between them. CDR3 in DNA: TGTGCCACCAGCAGATCCCCGGGGGAGCAGTACTTC. The encoded protein is CATSRSPGEQYF.

The chain uses TRBV7-2 and TRBJ1-1; D unresolved. Trimming left V 6 bases short and J 1 base short, with 6 bases between. Germline loops: CDR1 SGHTA, CDR2 FQGNSA. CDR3 size: 12 residues. The CDR3 reads CASRDPNTEAFF. CDR3 bases: TGTGCCAGCAGGGACCCGAACACTGAAGCTTTCTTT.

This clone was detected a few times. The chain links TRBV10-3 to TRBJ1-1, with a possible D match to TRBD1 (5 bases). The length of the CDR3 is 12 residues. The germline gives CDR1 ENHRY, CDR2 SYGVKD. Trimming shortened V by 9 bases and J by 4 bases, and 12 bases separated the two germline ends. The DNA for the CDR3 is TGTGCCATTCGTCATGGGGGCACTGAAGCTTTCTTT. Protein product: CAIRHGGTEAFF.

The V call is TRBV10-3, the J call TRBJ2-5, with D possibly being TRBD1 (5 bases). The germline CDR1 and CDR2 sequences are ENHRY and SYGVKD. The CDR3 extends over 13 amino acids. The V end was cut by 4 bases, the J end by 2 bases, with 8 bases between. The CDR3 sequence is CAISGAGQETQYF. In DNA, the CDR3 is TGTGCCATCAGTGGTGCAGGGCAAGAGACCCAGTACTTC.

V gene TRBV6-5 combines with J gene TRBJ1-2; weak D call: TRBD1 (5 bases). The CDR3 runs to 13 residues. Germline CDR1 MNHEY, CDR2 SVGAGI. V was cut by 3 bases and J by 1 base, with 6 bases left in between. The CDR3 nucleotides are TGTGCCAGCAGTTATGACAGTAACTATGGCTACACCTTC. It translates to CASSYDSNYGYTF.

The CDR3 sequence: CASSLDGTSTDTQYF. The CDR3 region has the DNA TGCGCCAGCAGCTTGGACGGGACTAGCACAGATACGCAGTATTTT. J is TRBJ2-3 and V is TRBV5-1; a weak D match, TRBD2 (6 bases). The ends were cut back, 0 bases at V and 0 bases at J, with 8 bases in the middle. Germline V gives CDR1 SGHRS, CDR2 YFSETQ. The CDR3 is 15 amino acids.

V is TRBV5-5 and J is TRBJ1-2; 10 bases map to TRBD1. Germline V gene sequence: CDR1 SGHKS, CDR2 YYEKEE (reference sequence). The V segment lost 2 bases and the J segment 4 bases; nucleotides outside the gene matches: 8. CDR3 length equals 16 residues. CDR3 residues: CASSFAGTGVGYGYTF. The CDR3 DNA reads as TGTGCCAGCAGCTTCGCCGGGACAGGGGTCGGCTATGGCTACACCTTC.

The chain has TRBV5-1 and TRBJ1-4; TRBD1 agrees at 9 bases. The length of the CDR3 is 15 residues. Germline V gene lookup returns CDR1 SGHRS and CDR2 YFSETQ. Trimming took 4 bases from V and 5 from J; bases not matched to a gene: 6. In DNA form, the CDR3 reads TGCGCCAGCAGCCCCAGACAGGGGGGGAATGAAAAACTGTTTTTT. It codes for CASSPRQGGNEKLFF.

V and J are TRBV7-9 and TRBJ2-3, with no clear D. This CDR3 region has 13 residues. Germline V gene data show CDR1 as SEHNR and CDR2 as FQNEAQ (reference sequence). V was pared by 1 base and J by 6 bases, with 8 bases between. The CDR3 bases are TGTGCCAGCAGCTTAGAACCAGCGGATACGCAGTATTTT. It specifies CASSLEPADTQYF.